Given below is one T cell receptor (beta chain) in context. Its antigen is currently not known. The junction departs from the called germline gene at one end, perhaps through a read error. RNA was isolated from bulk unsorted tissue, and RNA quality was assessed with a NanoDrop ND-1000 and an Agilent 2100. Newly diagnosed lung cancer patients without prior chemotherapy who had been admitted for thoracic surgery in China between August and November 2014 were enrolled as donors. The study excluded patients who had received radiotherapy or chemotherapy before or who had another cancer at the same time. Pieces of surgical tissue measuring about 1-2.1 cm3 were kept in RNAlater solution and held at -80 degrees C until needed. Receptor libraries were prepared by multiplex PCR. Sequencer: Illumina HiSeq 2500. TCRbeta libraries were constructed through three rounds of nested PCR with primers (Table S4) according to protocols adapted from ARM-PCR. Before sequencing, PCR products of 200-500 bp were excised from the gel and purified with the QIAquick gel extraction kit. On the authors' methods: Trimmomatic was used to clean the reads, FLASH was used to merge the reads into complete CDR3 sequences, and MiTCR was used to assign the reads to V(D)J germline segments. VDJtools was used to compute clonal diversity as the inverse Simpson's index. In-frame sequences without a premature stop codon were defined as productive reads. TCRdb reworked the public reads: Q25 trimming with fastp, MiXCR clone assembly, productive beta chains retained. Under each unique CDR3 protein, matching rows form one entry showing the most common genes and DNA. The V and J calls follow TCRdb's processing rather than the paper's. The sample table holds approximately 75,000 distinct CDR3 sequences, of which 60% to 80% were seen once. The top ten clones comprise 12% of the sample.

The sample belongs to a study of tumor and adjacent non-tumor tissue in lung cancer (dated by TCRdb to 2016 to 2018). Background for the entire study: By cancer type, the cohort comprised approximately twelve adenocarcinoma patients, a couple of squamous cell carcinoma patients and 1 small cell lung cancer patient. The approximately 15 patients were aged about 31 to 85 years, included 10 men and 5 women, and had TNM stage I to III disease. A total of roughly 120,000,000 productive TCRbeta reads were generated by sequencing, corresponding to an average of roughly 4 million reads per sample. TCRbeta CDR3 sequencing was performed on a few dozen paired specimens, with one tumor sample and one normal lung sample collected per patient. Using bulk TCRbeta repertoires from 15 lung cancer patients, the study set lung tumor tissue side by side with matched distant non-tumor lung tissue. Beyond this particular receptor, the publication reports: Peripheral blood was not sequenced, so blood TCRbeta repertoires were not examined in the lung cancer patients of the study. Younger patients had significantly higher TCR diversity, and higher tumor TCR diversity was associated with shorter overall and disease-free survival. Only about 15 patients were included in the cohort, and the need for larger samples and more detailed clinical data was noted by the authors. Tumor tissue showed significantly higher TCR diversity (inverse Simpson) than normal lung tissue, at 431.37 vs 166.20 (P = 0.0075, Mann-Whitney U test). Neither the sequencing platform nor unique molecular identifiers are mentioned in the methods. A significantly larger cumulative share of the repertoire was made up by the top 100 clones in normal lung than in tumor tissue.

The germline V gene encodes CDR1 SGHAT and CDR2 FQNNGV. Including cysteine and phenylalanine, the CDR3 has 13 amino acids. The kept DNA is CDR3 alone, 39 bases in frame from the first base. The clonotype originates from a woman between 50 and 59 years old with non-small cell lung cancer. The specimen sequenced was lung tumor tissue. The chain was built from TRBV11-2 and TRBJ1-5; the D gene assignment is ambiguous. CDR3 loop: CASSLVGIQPQHF. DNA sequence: TGTGCCAGCAGCTTAGTCGGGATCCAGCCACAGCATTTT.